This T cell receptor (beta chain) comes out of a study of T cell responses to AZD1222 COVID-19 vaccine. Study-level points and caveats: Clonal diversity was possibly underestimated; the donors were predominantly white British and more often female. Just a handful of AZD1222 recipients were seropositive at baseline. Once two AZD1222 doses were given, Spike-specific TCR breadth and depth went up.

Worth noting for this clone: As yet, its antigen is unknown.

The assay was immunoSEQ multiplex PCR, and TCRdb's table has in-frame clones only and misses some. This sample has about 120,000 clones, with approximately 84% found just once. The CDR3 covers 14 residues. Germline V gene sequence: CDR1 SGDLS, CDR2 YYNGEE. Trimming stripped 0 bases from V and 5 bases from J, with 11 bases between. The sample here was peripheral blood, taken on day 0 of AZD1222 vaccination. The receptor was isolated from an adult in good health. The V gene is TRBV9, the J gene TRBJ1-1, with D maybe TRBD1 (6 bases). CDR3 in DNA: TGTGCCAGCAGCGTAGGGACAGTTCGAACTGAAGCTTTCTTT. As protein: CASSVGTVRTEAFF.